This entry concerns a single T cell receptor (beta chain). Its antigen is still unknown. The sample comes from a study of identical twins. Study-level results: Within beta out-of-frame sequences, the excess sharing observed between twins was weaker.

TCRdb re-analysed the 5' RACE reads in MiXCR, keeping a single row per CDR3 protein. The sample holds roughly 1,500,000 distinct CDR3 sequences, under 35% seen once. Everyone who gave samples was a healthy Caucasian. Germline CDR1 and CDR2: DFQATT and SNEGSKA (reference sequence). The CDR3 runs 13 residues. The V and J ends lost 4 bases and 1 base respectively, with 9 bases between them. The sequenced sample was cord blood. The genes are TRBV20-1 and TRBJ2-3; weak D call: TRBD2 (6 bases). The sequence was obtained from a newborn girl in good health. As DNA, the CDR3 is TGCAGTGCTATTTGGGGGGGCACAGATACGCAGTATTTT. Its translation is CSAIWGGTDTQYF.